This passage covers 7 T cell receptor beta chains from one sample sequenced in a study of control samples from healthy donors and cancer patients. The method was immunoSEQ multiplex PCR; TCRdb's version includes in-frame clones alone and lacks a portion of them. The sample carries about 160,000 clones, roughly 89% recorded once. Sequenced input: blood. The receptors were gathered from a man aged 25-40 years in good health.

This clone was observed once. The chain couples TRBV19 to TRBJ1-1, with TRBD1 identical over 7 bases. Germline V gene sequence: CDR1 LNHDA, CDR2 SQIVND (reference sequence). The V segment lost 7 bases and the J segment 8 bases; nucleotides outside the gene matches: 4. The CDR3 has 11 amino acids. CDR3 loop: CASTLGGEAFF. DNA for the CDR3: TGTGCCAGTACCCTAGGGGGCGAAGCTTTCTTT.

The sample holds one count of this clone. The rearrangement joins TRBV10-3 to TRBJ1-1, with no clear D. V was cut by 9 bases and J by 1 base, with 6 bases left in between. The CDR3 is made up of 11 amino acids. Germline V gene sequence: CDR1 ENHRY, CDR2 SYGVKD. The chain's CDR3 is CAIVGNTEAFF. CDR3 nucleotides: TGTGCCATAGTAGGGAACACTGAAGCTTTCTTT.

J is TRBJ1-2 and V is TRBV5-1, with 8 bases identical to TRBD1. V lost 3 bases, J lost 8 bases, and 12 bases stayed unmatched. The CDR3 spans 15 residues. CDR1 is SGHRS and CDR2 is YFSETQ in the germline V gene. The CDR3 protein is CASSSYTGQGVGYTF. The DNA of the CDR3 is TGCGCCAGCAGCTCGTACACTGGACAGGGTGTAGGCTACACCTTC.

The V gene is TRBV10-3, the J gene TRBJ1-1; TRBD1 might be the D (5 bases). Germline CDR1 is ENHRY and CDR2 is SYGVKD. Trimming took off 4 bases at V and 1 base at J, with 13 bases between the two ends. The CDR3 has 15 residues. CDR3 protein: CAISGFVGGNTEAFF. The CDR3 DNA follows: TGTGCCATCAGTGGTTTCGTTGGGGGGAACACTGAAGCTTTCTTT.

CDR3 coding DNA: TGTGCCAGCAGCACTTCCTCCCTCTACGAGCAGTACTTC. Its translation is CASSTSSLYEQYF. This chain uses TRBV5-6 with TRBJ2-7; no definite D call. The V end was cut by 4 bases, the J end by 3 bases, with 11 bases between. The CDR3 has 13 residues. Germline CDR1 is SGHDT and CDR2 is YYEEEE.

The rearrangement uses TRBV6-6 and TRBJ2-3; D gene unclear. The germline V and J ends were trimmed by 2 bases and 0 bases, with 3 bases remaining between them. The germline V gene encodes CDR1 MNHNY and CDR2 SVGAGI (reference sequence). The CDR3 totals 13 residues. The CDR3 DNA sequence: TGTGCCAGCAGTTACCTGAGCACAGATACGCAGTATTTT. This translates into CASSYLSTDTQYF.

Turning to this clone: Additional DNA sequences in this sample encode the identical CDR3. As DNA, the CDR3 is TGTGCCAGCAGTTTAGGTCAGCCCCAGCATTTT. Its translation: CASSLGQPQHF. The J gene is TRBJ1-5, the V gene TRBV12-3 or TRBV12-4; D is uncertain. V lost 1 base and J 6 bases, leaving 1 base between the germline ends. The CDR3 is made up of 11 amino acids.